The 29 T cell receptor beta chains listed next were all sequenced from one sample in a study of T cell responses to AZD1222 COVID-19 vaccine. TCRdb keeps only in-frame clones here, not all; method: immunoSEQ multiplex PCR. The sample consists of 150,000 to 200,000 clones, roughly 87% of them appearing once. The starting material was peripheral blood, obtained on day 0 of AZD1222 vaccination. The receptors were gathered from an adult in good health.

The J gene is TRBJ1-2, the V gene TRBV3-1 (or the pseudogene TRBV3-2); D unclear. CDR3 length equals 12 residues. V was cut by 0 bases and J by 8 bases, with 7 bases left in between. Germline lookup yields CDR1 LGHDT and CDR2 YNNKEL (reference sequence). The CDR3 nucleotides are TGTGCCAGCAGCCAAGATGTTCTCGGCTACACCTTC. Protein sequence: CASSQDVLGYTF.

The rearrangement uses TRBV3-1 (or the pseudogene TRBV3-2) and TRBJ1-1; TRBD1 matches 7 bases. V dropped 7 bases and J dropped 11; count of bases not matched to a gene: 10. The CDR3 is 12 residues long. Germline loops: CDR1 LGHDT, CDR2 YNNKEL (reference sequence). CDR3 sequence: CASIAPGGRAFF. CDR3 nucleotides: TGTGCCAGCATCGCCCCAGGGGGAAGGGCTTTCTTT.

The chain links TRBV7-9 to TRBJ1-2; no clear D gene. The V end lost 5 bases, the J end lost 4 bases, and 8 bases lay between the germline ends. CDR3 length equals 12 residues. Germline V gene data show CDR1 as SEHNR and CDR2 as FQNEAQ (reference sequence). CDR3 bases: TGTGCCAGCAGCCCCTACTCCTATGGCTACACCTTC. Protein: CASSPYSYGYTF.

The CDR3 DNA reads as TGTGCCAGCAGCTTGGATTCCAGGGGGGAGGATACGCAGTATTTT. It translates to CASSLDSRGEDTQYF. This chain joins TRBV5-4 and TRBJ2-3; maybe TRBD1 (7 bases). The CDR3 has 15 residues. Germline V gene lookup returns CDR1 SGHNT and CDR2 YYREEE (reference sequence). V gave up 0 bases and J gave up 6 bases, with 14 bases separating them.

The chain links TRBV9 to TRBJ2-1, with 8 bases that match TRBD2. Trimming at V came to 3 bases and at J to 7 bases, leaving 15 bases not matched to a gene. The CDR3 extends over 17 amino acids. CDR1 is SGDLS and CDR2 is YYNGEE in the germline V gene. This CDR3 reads CASSAPPSGRELNEQFF. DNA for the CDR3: TGTGCCAGCAGCGCCCCCCCTAGCGGGCGGGAGCTGAATGAGCAGTTCTTC.

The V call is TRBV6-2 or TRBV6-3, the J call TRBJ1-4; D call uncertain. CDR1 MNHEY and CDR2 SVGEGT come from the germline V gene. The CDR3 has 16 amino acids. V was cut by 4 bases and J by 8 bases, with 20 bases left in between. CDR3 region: CASSWVPGNTGEKLFF. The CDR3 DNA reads TGTGCCAGCAGTTGGGTACCGGGAAATACTGGAGAAAAACTGTTTTTT.

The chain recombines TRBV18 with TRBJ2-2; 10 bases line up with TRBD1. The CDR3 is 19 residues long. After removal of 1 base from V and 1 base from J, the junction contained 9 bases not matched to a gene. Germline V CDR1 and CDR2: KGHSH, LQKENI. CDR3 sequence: CASSPRLLRDRGNTGELFF. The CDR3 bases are TGTGCCAGCTCACCACGCCTACTCCGGGACAGGGGGAACACCGGGGAGCTGTTTTTT.

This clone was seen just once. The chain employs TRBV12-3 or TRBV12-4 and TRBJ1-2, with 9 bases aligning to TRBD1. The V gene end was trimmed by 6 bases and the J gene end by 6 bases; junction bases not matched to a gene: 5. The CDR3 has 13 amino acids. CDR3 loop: CASSLGQGHGYTF. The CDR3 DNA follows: TGTGCCAGCAGCCTGGGACAGGGACATGGCTACACCTTC.

The CDR3 DNA is TGTGCCAGCAGCCCCGGCGGGTTAGGAACAGATACGCAGTATTTT. Residues: CASSPGGLGTDTQYF. This chain links TRBV5-4 with TRBJ2-3, with D tentatively TRBD2 (5 bases). Trimming shortened V by 4 bases and J by 3 bases, and 15 bases separated the two germline ends. Per germline, CDR1 SGHNT and CDR2 YYREEE (reference sequence). This CDR3 is 15 amino acids long.

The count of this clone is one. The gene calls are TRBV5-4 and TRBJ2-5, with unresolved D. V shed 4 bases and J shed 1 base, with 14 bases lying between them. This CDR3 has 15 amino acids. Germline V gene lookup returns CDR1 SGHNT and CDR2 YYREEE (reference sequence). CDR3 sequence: CASSLAARAQETQYF. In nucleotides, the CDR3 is TGTGCCAGCAGCCTGGCGGCACGGGCCCAAGAGACCCAGTACTTC.

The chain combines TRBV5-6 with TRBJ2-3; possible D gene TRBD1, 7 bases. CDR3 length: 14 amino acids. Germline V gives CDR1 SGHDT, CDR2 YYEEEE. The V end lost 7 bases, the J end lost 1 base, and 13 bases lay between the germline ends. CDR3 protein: CASGARGGTDTQYF. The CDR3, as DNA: TGTGCCAGCGGCGCCAGGGGGGGCACAGATACGCAGTATTTT. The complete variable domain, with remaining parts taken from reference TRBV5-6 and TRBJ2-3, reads DAGVTQSPTHLIKTRGQQVTLRCSPKSGHDTVSWYQQALGQGPQFIFQYYEEEERQRGNFPDRFSGHQFPNYSSELNVNALLLGDSALYLCASGARGGTDTQYFGPGTRLTVL.

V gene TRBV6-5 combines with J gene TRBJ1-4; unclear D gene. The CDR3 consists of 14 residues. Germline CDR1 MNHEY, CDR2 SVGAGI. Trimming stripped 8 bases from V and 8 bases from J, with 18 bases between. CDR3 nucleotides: TGTGCCAGCGCGTTTAAGGAGGGAGGAGAAAAACTGTTTTTT. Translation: CASAFKEGGEKLFF.

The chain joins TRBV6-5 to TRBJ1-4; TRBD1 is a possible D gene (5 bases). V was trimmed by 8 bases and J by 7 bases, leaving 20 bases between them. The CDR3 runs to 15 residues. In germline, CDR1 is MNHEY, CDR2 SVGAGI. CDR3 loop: CASGGVGREGEKLFF. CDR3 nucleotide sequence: TGTGCCAGCGGGGGTGTGGGGAGGGAAGGTGAAAAACTGTTTTTT.

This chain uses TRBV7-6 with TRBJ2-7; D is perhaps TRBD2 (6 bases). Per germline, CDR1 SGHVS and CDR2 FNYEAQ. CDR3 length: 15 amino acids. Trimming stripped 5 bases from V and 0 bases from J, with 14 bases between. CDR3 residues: CASSPTGLSSYEQYF. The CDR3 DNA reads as TGTGCCAGCAGCCCAACCGGACTATCCTCCTACGAGCAGTACTTC.

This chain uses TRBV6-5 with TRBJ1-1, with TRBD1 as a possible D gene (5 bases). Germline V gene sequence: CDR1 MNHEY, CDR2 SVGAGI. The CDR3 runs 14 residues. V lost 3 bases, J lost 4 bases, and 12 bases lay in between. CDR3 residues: CASSYVGDRTEAFF. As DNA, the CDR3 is TGTGCCAGCAGTTATGTAGGGGACCGCACTGAAGCTTTCTTT.

The CDR3 is CASSLGGTYFELYGYTF. The DNA of the CDR3 is TGTGCCAGCAGCTTGGGGGGGACCTACTTTGAACTCTATGGCTACACCTTC. The chain couples TRBV5-8 to TRBJ1-2; a possible D gene is TRBD1 (5 bases). CDR1 and CDR2 (germline): SGHTS, YDEGEE. The V and J ends lost 0 bases and 4 bases respectively, with 19 bases between them. The CDR3 has 17 amino acids.

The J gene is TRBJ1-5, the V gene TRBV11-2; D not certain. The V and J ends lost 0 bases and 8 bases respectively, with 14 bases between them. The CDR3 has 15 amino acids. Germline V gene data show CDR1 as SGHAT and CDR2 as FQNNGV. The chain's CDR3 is CASSLDTGLREPQHF. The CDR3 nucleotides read TGTGCCAGCAGCTTAGATACGGGCCTAAGGGAGCCCCAGCATTTT.

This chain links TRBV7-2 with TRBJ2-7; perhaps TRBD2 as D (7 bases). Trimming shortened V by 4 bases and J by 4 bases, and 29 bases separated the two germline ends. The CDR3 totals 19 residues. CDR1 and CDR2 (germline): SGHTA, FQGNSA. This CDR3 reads CASSYRGGGRASGYYEQYF. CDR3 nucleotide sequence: TGTGCCAGCAGCTATAGAGGGGGGGGGCGGGCTAGCGGCTATTACGAGCAGTACTTC.

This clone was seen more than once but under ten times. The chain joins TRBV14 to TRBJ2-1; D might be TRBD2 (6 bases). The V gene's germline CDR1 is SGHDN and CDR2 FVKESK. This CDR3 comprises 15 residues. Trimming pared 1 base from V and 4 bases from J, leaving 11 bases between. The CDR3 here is CASSQVGGVYNEQFF. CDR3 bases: TGTGCCAGCAGCCAAGTTGGCGGGGTGTACAATGAGCAGTTCTTC.

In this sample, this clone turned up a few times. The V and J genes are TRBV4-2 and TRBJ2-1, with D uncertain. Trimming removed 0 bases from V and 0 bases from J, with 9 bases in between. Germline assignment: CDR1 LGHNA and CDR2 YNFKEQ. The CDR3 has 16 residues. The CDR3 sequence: CASSQDVLYSYNEQFF. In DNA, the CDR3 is TGTGCCAGCAGCCAAGATGTGCTTTACTCCTACAATGAGCAGTTCTTC.

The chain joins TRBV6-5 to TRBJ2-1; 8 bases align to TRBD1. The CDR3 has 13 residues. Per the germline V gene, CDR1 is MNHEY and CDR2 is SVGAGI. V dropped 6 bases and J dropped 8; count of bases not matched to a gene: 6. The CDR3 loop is CASSSGGGDEQFF. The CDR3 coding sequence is TGTGCCAGCAGCTCAGGGGGCGGAGATGAGCAGTTCTTC.

The CDR3 DNA follows: TGTGCCAGCAGCACAAACAAGGCCAGCTACACCTTC. Encoded protein: CASSTNKASYTF. The chain joins TRBV9 to TRBJ1-2, with D unresolved. Germline CDR1 reads SGDLS; CDR2 reads YYNGEE. The CDR3 sequence is 12 residues long. V gave up 4 bases and J gave up 9 bases, with 13 bases separating them.

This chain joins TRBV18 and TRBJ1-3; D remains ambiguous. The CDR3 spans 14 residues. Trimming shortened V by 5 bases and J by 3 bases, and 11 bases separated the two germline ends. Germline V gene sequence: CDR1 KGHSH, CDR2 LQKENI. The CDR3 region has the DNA TGTGCCAGCTCAGTGGCAGCGGTTGGAAACACCATATATTTT. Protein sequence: CASSVAAVGNTIYF.

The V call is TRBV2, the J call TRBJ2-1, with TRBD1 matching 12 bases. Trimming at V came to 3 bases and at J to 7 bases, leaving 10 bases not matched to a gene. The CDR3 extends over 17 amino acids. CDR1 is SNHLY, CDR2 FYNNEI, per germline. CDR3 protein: CASSEGTGTGGSNEQFF. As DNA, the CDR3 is TGTGCCAGCAGTGAGGGGACCGGGACAGGGGGCTCGAATGAGCAGTTCTTC.

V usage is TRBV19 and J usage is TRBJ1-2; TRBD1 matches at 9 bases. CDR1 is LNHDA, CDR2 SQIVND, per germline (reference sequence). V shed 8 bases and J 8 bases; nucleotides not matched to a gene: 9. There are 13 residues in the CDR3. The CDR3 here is CASQYGTGYGYTF. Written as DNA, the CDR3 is TGTGCCAGTCAATACGGGACAGGGTACGGCTACACCTTC.

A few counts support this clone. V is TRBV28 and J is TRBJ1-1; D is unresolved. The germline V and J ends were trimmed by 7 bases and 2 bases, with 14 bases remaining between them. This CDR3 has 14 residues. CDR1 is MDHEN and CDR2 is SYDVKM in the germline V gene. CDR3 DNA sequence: TGTGCCAGCATTACCGGGCTAACAAACACTGAAGCTTTCTTT. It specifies CASITGLTNTEAFF.

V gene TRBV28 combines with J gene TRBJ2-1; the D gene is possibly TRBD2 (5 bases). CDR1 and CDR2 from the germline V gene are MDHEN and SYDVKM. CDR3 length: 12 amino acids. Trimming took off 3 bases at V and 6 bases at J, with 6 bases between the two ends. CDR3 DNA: TGTGCCAGCAGTTTTAGCGTCAATGAGCAGTTCTTC. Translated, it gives CASSFSVNEQFF.

DNA of the CDR3: TGTGCCAGCAGTGAAGTGACTAGGGGTTCCTACGAGCAGTACTTC. This gives the protein CASSEVTRGSYEQYF. The rearrangement links TRBV6-1 to TRBJ2-7; a weak D match, TRBD2 (6 bases). Germline V gene sequence: CDR1 MNHNS, CDR2 SASEGT. CDR3 length: 15 amino acids. Trimming stripped 1 base from V and 1 base from J, with 11 bases between.

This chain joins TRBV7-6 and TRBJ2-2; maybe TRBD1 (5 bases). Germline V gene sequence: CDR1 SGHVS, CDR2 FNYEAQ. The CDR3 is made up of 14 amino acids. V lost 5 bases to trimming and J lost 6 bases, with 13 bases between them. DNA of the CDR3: TGTGCCAGCAGCATCCAGGGAACGGCCGGGGAGCTGTTTTTT. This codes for CASSIQGTAGELFF. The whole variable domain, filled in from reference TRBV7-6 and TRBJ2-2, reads GAGVSQSPRYKVTKRGQDVALRCDPISGHVSLYWYRQALGQGPEFLTYFNYEAQQDKSGLPNDRFSAERPEGSISTLTIQRTEQRDSAMYRCASSIQGTAGELFFGEGSRLTVL.